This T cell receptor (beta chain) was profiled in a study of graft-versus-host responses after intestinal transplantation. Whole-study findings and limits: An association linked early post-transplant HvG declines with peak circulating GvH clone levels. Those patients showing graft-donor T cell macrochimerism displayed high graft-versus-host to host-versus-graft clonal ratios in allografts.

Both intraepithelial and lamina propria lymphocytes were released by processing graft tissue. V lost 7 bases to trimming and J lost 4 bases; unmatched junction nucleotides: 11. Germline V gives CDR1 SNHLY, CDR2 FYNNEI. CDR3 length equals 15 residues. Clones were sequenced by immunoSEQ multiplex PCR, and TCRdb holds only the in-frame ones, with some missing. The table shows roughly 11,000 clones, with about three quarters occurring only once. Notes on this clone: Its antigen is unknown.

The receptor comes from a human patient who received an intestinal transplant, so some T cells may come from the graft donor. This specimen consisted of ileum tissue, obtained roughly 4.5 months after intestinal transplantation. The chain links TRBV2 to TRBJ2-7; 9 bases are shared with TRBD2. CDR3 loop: CASTPGGTSIYEQYF. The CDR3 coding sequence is TGTGCCAGCACCCCGGGTGGGACTAGCATATACGAGCAGTACTTC. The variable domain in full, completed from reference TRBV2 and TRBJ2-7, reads EPEVTQTPSHQVTQMGQEVILRCVPISNHLYFYWYRQILGQKVEFLVSFYNNEISEKSEIFDDQFSVERPDGSNFTLKIRSTKLEDSAMYFCASTPGGTSIYEQYFGPGTRLTVT.